The clone carrying this T cell receptor beta chain was recorded a few times. The data belong to a study of blood T cell repertoires in COVID-19. About the research overall: Researchers got acute and convalescent COVID-19 samples from the United States, Italy and Spain. PBMCs, B-cell-depleted T cells, or T cells were the source of the cDNA or gDNA that made up the material.

The CDR3 runs 16 residues. V was pared by 3 bases and J by 4 bases, with 9 bases of the junction left unmatched. Germline V gene data show CDR1 as KGHDR and CDR2 as SFDVKD. As processed by the authors: By means of reference gene primer amplification, nucleated cell counts were estimated. Clones were read by immunoSEQ multiplex PCR, and TCRdb kept only the in-frame ones, dropping some. The DNA gave D and trimming, while V, J and clone size come from that table. This sample has under 250,000 clones, with roughly four fifths found just once. The sequenced sample was peripheral blood. This rearrangement joins TRBV24-1 to TRBJ1-2, with 8 nucleotides matching TRBD1. This receptor was identified in a man at least 80 years old with acute or convalescent COVID-19. The CDR3 sequence is CATSDPKIDRGYGYTF. CDR3 nucleotides: TGTGCCACCAGTGATCCCAAGATCGACAGGGGCTATGGCTACACCTTC.